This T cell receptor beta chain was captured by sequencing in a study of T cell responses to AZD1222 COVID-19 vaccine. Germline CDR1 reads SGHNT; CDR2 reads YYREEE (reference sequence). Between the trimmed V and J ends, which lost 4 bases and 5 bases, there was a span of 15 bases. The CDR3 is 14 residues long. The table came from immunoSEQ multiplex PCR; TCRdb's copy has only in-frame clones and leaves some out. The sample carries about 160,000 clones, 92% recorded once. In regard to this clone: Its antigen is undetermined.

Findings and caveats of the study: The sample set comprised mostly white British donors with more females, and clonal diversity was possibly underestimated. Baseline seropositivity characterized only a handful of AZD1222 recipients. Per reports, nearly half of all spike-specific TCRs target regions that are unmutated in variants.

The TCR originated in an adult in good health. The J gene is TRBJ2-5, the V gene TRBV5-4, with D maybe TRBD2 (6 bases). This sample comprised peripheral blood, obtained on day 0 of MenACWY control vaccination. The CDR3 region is CASSKGGVGETQYF. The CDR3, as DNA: TGTGCCAGCAGCAAAGGAGGGGTAGGGGAGACCCAGTACTTC.